These 26 T cell receptor beta chains share one sample of origin, sequenced in a study of tumor-infiltrating lymphocytes in primary liver carcinoma. TCR beta cDNA was prepared out of around 460 ng total RNA by means of a constant-region primer. Each TCR beta library was derived from three nested multiplex PCR rounds that employed slightly modified ARM-PCR. Primers for the first two PCR rounds were TRBV1-TRBV30 forward primers and a C-beta reverse primer (approximately 10 cycles per round). TCRdb fed the multiplex PCR reads into MiXCR, producing one record per CDR3 protein. The table records 25,000 to 30,000 distinct CDR3 sequences, roughly 78% of them present only once. Co-extraction of RNA and DNA was performed on 20-30 mg of unsorted bulk tissue. Sequencing input: liver tumor tissue from sampling region 3. Subset: tumor region T3, left-lateral pole. The receptors were sampled from a man aged 40-49 years with primary liver carcinoma and hepatitis B virus infection.

Note on this clonotype: An end of the junction differs from the germline gene, which may be a read error. The chain couples TRBV12-3 or TRBV12-4 to TRBJ2-7; 7 nucleotides match TRBD1. This CDR3 is built from 15 residues. This CDR3 reads CASSIGIGGPYEQYF. CDR3 in DNA: TGTGCCAGCAGTATTGGGATAGGGGGCCCCTACGAGCAATACTTC.

About this clonotype itself: The junction does not match germline at one end; this may be a read error. This chain links TRBV12-3 or TRBV12-4 with TRBJ2-7, with 11 bases aligning to TRBD1. CDR3 length: 15 amino acids. Here the CDR3 DNA reads TGTGGCAGCAGCCGGGGGACAGGGGGACCTTACGAGCAGTACTTC. Translation gives CGSSRGTGGPYEQYF.

A word on this clonotype: The conserved phenylalanine or tryptophan normally closing the CDR3 is absent here, so this likely arose from a read error. No DNA is shown, since the ends of the CDR3 on it are uncertain; the CDR3 is the one TCRdb lists. The chain combines TRBV29-1 with TRBJ2-7; TRBD2, as called in the table, went unchecked against the DNA. CDR1 is SQVTM and CDR2 is ANQGSEA in the germline V gene. The CDR3 has 14 amino acids, counting both end residues. CDR3 amino acids: CGVVLARAFYEQYY.

The genes are TRBV11-2 and TRBJ2-1, with unresolved D. Germline CDR1 reads SGHAT; CDR2 reads FQNNGV. The CDR3 sequence is 14 residues long. Trimming took 2 bases from V and 10 from J, leaving 15 bases between them. In DNA, the CDR3 is TGTGCCAGCAGCTTATACATGCTAGTTAGAGAGCAGTTCTTC. Encoded protein: CASSLYMLVREQFF.

As regards this clonotype: One end of the junction fails to match germline, which may point to a read error. The rearrangement links TRBV7-8 to TRBJ2-1, with D hard to call. This CDR3 has 14 amino acids. Germline V gene sequence: CDR1 SGHVS, CDR2 FQNEAQ. CDR3 nucleotide sequence: TGTACCAGCAGCCCGGATAGGATATACAATGAGCAGTTCTTC. Translating it yields CTSSPDRIYNEQFF. Based on the CDR3 plus reference TRBV7-8 and TRBJ2-1, the full variable domain is GAGVSQSPRYKVAKRGQDVALRCDPISGHVSLFWYQQALGQGPEFLTYFQNEAQLDKSGLPSDRFFAERPEGSVSTLKIQRTQQEDSAVYLCTSSPDRIYNEQFFGPGTRLTVL.

This clonotype was detected once. At one end the junction does not follow the germline gene, possibly because of a read error. The chain is built from TRBV29-1 and TRBJ2-1; the D gene is possibly TRBD2 (5 bases). This CDR3 region has 13 residues. From germline, CDR1 is SQVTM and CDR2 ANQGSEA. The CDR3 sequence: CNAAPDYYNEQLF. CDR3 in DNA: TGCAACGCCGCGCCTGACTATTACAATGAGCAGCTTTTC.

As concerns this clonotype: One end of the junction is discordant with germline, which a read error may explain. The chain couples TRBV10-3 to TRBJ2-3; D possibly corresponds to TRBD1 (5 bases). The J call may be mistaken, given a closer DNA end match to TRBJ1-5. Looked up from germline, CDR1 is ENHRY and CDR2 is SYGVKD. This CDR3 has 16 amino acids. CDR3 sequence: CAVRHTSGASKDTQHF. The CDR3 DNA reads as TGTGCCGTCAGGCACACTAGCGGGGCTAGCAAAGATACGCAGCATTTT.

In regard to this clonotype: This may stem from a read error, because a much larger clone lies one nucleotide away. The genes are TRBV11-2 and TRBJ2-1; no firm D call. Trimming shortened V by 0 bases and J by 9 bases, and 6 bases separated the two germline ends. Germline V lookup: CDR1 SGHAT, CDR2 FQNNGV. The CDR3 consists of 12 residues. The CDR3 region is CASSLDRGEQFF. In DNA, the CDR3 is TGTGCCAGCAGCTTAGATCGTGGTGAGCAGTTCTTC.

As concerns this clonotype: In this CDR3 the conserved last residue, phenylalanine or tryptophan, is missing, so a read error is likely. V gene TRBV6-1 combines with J gene TRBJ1-2; D ambiguous. The length of the CDR3 is 16 residues. Germline-derived CDR1 and CDR2 are MNHNS and SASEGT. The CDR3 DNA reads TGTGCCAGCAATGAAGGTGTCGGAAGACCTGACTATGGCTACACCTCC. This codes for CASNEGVGRPDYGYTS.

This clonotype was detected only a few times. This is likely a read error, given that the CDR3 carries no conserved phenylalanine or tryptophan at its end. The genes are TRBV7-9 and TRBJ2-5, with 11 bases aligning to TRBD2. J was trimmed by 0 bases and V by 4 bases; bases with no gene match: 10. In germline, CDR1 is SEHNR, CDR2 FQNEAQ (reference sequence). The CDR3 consists of 18 residues. The CDR3 loop is CASSSSGTSGGYQETQYS. The CDR3 DNA follows: TGTGCCAGCAGCTCATCGGGGACTAGCGGAGGGTACCAAGAGACCCAGTACTCC.

Of note for this clonotype: The germline gene is not matched at one end of the junction; a read error may be the cause. The chain couples TRBV11-2 to TRBJ2-3; D possibly corresponds to TRBD1 (7 bases). Germline V gene lookup returns CDR1 SGHAT and CDR2 FQNNGV. The CDR3 extends over 14 amino acids. The CDR3 DNA reads as TGTGCCAGCAGCTCAGGAGGGGGCACAGATACGCGGTATTTT. This encodes CASSSGGGTDTRYF. Using reference TRBV11-2 and TRBJ2-3 for the parts outside the CDR3, the full variable domain is EAGVAQSPRYKIIEKRQSVAFWCNPISGHATLYWYQQILGQGPKLLIQFQNNGVVDDSQLPKDRFSAERLKGVDSTLKIQPAKLEDSAVYLCASSSGGGTDTRYFGPGTRLTVL.

To note about this clonotype: The final CDR3 position lacks the conserved phenylalanine or tryptophan, pointing to a likely read error. No DNA is shown, since the ends of the CDR3 on it are uncertain; the CDR3 is the one TCRdb lists. The chain is built from TRBV29-1 and TRBJ2-1. CDR1 is SQVTM and CDR2 is ANQGSEA in the germline V gene. Counting both end residues, the CDR3 totals 15 amino acids. CDR3 amino acids: CSVEGLAGAPNEQLY.

The CDR3 sequence is CAISESTSGRDTQHF. CDR3 sequence (DNA): TGTGCCATCAGTGAGTCGACTAGTGGGAGGGATACGCAGCATTTT. The V gene is TRBV10-3, the J gene TRBJ2-3; D not certain. The better agreement between TRBJ1-5 and the DNA end casts doubt on the J call. This CDR3 has 15 residues. Germline lookup yields CDR1 ENHRY and CDR2 SYGVKD.

Concerning this clonotype: A read error may account for a junction end that differs from germline. The chain's CDR3 is CASSLELLTRMNERFF. CDR3 nucleotides: TGTGCCAGCAGCTTAGAGCTCCTAACGAGAATGAATGAGCGGTTCTTC. J is TRBJ2-1 and V is TRBV11-2; D gene unclear. The CDR3 length is 16 residues. The germline gives CDR1 SGHAT, CDR2 FQNNGV.

Remarks on this clonotype: A junction end diverges from the germline sequence, so it may reflect a read error. V and J are TRBV5-6 and TRBJ2-1, with D perhaps matching TRBD1 (5 bases). Germline CDR1 reads SGHDT; CDR2 reads YYEEEE. The CDR3 is 17 amino acids. The CDR3 loop reads CASSLGNRGSSYNEEFF. CDR3 in DNA: TGTGCCAGCAGCTTGGGAAATAGGGGCAGCTCCTACAATGAGGAGTTCTTC. The complete variable domain, with remaining parts taken from reference TRBV5-6 and TRBJ2-1, reads DAGVTQSPTHLIKTRGQQVTLRCSPKSGHDTVSWYQQALGQGPQFIFQYYEEEERQRGNFPDRFSGHQFPNYSSELNVNALLLGDSALYLCASSLGNRGSSYNEEFFGPGTRLTVL.

To note about this clonotype: The junction shows a germline mismatch at one end, possibly a read error. The chain links TRBV29-1 to TRBJ2-7, with TRBD1 as a possible D gene (6 bases). The CDR3 runs 13 residues. CDR1 and CDR2 from the germline V gene are SQVTM and ANQGSEA. In nucleotides, the CDR3 is TGCAGTACTACAGGGAAGGCCTCCTACGAGCAGTACTTT. This translates into CSTTGKASYEQYF.

Concerning this clonotype itself: The junction differs from germline at one of its ends, possibly a read error. This chain joins TRBV4-3 and TRBJ2-7; D is uncertain. Germline V gene lookup returns CDR1 LGHNA and CDR2 YSLEER. The CDR3 is 14 amino acids. The CDR3 is CANSQESPTYEQYF. CDR3 coding DNA: TGCGCCAACAGCCAAGAAAGCCCCACCTACGAGCAATACTTC.

With regard to this clonotype: With a much larger clone just one base away, this may be a read error. The V call is TRBV19, the J call TRBJ1-1; tentative D call: TRBD1 (5 bases). V lost 6 bases to trimming and J lost 8 bases, with 19 bases between them. The CDR3 extends over 14 amino acids. The germline V gene encodes CDR1 LNHDA and CDR2 SQIVND (reference sequence). In nucleotides, the CDR3 is TGTGCCAGTAGCCTCCGGGACGGGGGGACCGAAGCTTTCTTT. This codes for CASSLRDGGTEAFF.

This clonotype was seen just once. The junction and the germline gene differ at one end; a read error may be behind it. V is TRBV2 and J is TRBJ1-5; TRBD1 aligns across 7 bases. The CDR3 covers 13 residues. In germline, CDR1 is SNHLY, CDR2 FYNNEI. The CDR3 spells CATSEGQFQPQHF. Written as DNA, the CDR3 is TGTGCCACCAGTGAGGGACAGTTTCAGCCCCAGCATTTT.

Comment on this clonotype: An end of the junction does not agree with germline; a read error may underlie this. The chain carries TRBV4-3 and TRBJ2-2; the D gene is possibly TRBD2 (5 bases). Germline values: CDR1 LGHNA, CDR2 YSLEER. The CDR3 loop spans 16 amino acids. This CDR3 reads CANSQNPEGNPGELFF. The CDR3 DNA reads TGCGCCAACAGTCAAAACCCAGAAGGAAACCCCGGGGAACTGTTTTTT.

To note about this clonotype: One junction end disagrees with the germline gene, perhaps due to a read error. The chain recombines TRBV6-1 with TRBJ1-2, with D hard to call. CDR1 is MNHNS, CDR2 SASEGT, per germline. The CDR3 runs 16 residues. The CDR3 bases are TGTGTCAGCAGTCAGGATGCCCGGGATGGGTACTATGGCTACACCTTC. Its protein product is CVSSQDARDGYYGYTF.

The J gene is TRBJ2-7, the V gene TRBV14; possibly TRBD1 or TRBD2 for D (5 bases each). The germline CDR1 and CDR2 sequences are SGHDN and FVKESK. V was trimmed by 5 bases and J by 4 bases, leaving 12 bases between them. The CDR3 runs 13 residues. The CDR3 DNA sequence: TGTGCCAGCAGCACAGAGGGGTCTTACGAGCAGTACTTC. This translates into CASSTEGSYEQYF.

With respect to this clonotype: Sequence at one end of the junction differs from germline and may be a read error. V and J are TRBV11-2 and TRBJ2-7; a possible D gene is TRBD2 (8 bases). CDR1 SGHAT and CDR2 FQNNGV come from the germline V gene. The CDR3 has 15 residues. The DNA for the CDR3 is TGTGCCTGCAGCGGGGGACAGAAGGTTGTGCACGAGCAGTACTTC. Amino acids: CACSGGQKVVHEQYF.

With regard to this clonotype: The germline gene is not matched at one end of the junction; a read error may be the cause. This chain links TRBV6-6 with TRBJ2-7; 8 bases line up with TRBD1. CDR1 is MNHNY and CDR2 is SVGAGI in the germline V gene (reference sequence). This CDR3 spans 14 amino acids. The CDR3 DNA reads TGTGCCAGCATGGTGACAGGGGCTTCCTACAAGCAGCACTTC. Its translation: CASMVTGASYKQHF.

As for this clonotype: The CDR3 carries no conserved terminal phenylalanine or tryptophan, so it likely arises from a read error. This chain uses TRBV29-1 with TRBJ2-3; D is unclear. Germline CDR1 SQVTM, CDR2 ANQGSEA. This CDR3 has 10 residues. DNA for the CDR3: TGCAGCGTCGACACTGATACACAGTATTGT. Its protein product is CSVDTDTQYC.

Only one count was recorded for this clonotype. Sequence at one end of the junction differs from germline and may be a read error. The chain carries TRBV10-3 and TRBJ1-5; D uncertain. This CDR3 has 14 residues. The germline V gene has CDR1 ENHRY and CDR2 SYGVKD. The CDR3 spells CAICEYESDQPQRF. CDR3 sequence (DNA): TGTGCCATCTGTGAGTATGAGAGCGATCAGCCCCAGCGTTTT.